The table lists the clone carrying this T cell receptor beta chain with a few counts. The antigen remains unidentified. cDNA libraries for TCR beta contained unique molecular identifiers. T cells numbering roughly 1 to 10 million yielded cDNA molecules that totaled approximately 500,000. TCRdb re-analysed the PCR reads in MiXCR, keeping a single row per CDR3 protein. The repertoire consists of some 690,000 distinct CDR3 sequences, with 30% occurring once and the leading ten covering more than 0.55%. This record comes from a study of post-analysis software for immune sequencing data. Looking at the study overall: Disease trajectories encompassed relapsing-remitting, secondary progressive and progressive-relapsing multiple sclerosis. Study-wide points: Those with multiple sclerosis, the patient group, showed significantly lower normalized Chao1 diversity than controls. Under the F measure, samples that were prepared in one batch clustered strongly together. The study found TRBV5-6, TRBV5-1 and TRBV20-1 among 4 or 5 TRBV segments more frequent in patients than controls.

Germline-derived CDR1 and CDR2 are DFQATT and SNEGSKA (reference sequence). The V end was cut by 3 bases, the J end by 12 bases, with 15 bases between. CDR3 length: 12 amino acids. The chain has TRBV20-1 and TRBJ2-1; the D gene could be TRBD1 or TRBD2 (5 bases each). The sequenced sample consisted of blood. The TCR was taken from a girl aged 10 to 17 with multiple sclerosis. CDR3 nucleotides: TGCAGTGCTAGGAGGGGAGCCGCCCCGCAGTTCTTC. It encodes CSARRGAAPQFF.